This is a list of T cell receptor beta chains from one sample in a study of T cells in Graves' hyperthyroidism and ophthalmopathy. TCRdb passed the multiplex PCR reads through MiXCR, listing each CDR3 protein once. Among under 400,000 distinct CDR3 sequences, 15% to 20% were seen once, and the ten largest hold around 35%. The specimen was blood. Every receptor here comes from a man aged 30-40 years with Graves' hyperthyroidism. CDR3s include the opening cysteine and the closing phenylalanine or tryptophan. Fields, in order: D gene, CDR3 length, V gene, J gene, clone size, CDR3 protein, CDR3 DNA. The D gene is left open where the match is weak. The listing skips clone size in some rows; elsewhere it reads once, few, many or a size class.

d_call: .; cdr3_length: 14; v_call: TRBV5-5; j_call: TRBJ2-7; clone_size: few; cdr3_aa: CASRLRDKGYEQYF; cdr3_nt: TGTGCCAGCAGGCTTCGAGACAAGGGATACGAGCAGTACTTC
d_call: TRBD1; cdr3_length: 14; v_call: TRBV13; j_call: TRBJ2-7; clone_size: many; cdr3_aa: CASSLQGASDEQYF; cdr3_nt: TGTGCCAGCAGTTTACAGGGGGCTAGCGACGAGCAGTACTTC
d_call: .; cdr3_length: 16; v_call: TRBV7-2; j_call: TRBJ2-2; clone_size: .; cdr3_aa: CASSLFGGSNTGELFF; cdr3_nt: TGTGCCAGCAGCTTATTTGGCGGGTCGAACACCGGGGAGCTGTTTTTT
d_call: .; cdr3_length: 16; v_call: TRBV30; j_call: TRBJ1-3; clone_size: few; cdr3_aa: CAWSPKSSRSGNTIYF; cdr3_nt: TGTGCCTGGAGTCCTAAGAGCTCCCGCTCTGGAAACACCATATATTTT
d_call: .; cdr3_length: 14; v_call: TRBV2; j_call: TRBJ1-6; clone_size: few; cdr3_aa: CASRTQGLTSPLHF; cdr3_nt: TGTGCCAGCAGAACACAGGGTTTAACTTCACCCCTCCACTTT
d_call: .; cdr3_length: 14; v_call: TRBV11-3; j_call: TRBJ2-3; clone_size: many; cdr3_aa: CATSPGGSTDTQYF; cdr3_nt: TGTGCCACCTCCCCAGGCGGGAGCACAGATACGCAGTATTTT
d_call: .; cdr3_length: 12; v_call: TRBV5-1; j_call: TRBJ2-3; clone_size: many; cdr3_aa: CASSREKDTQYF; cdr3_nt: TGCGCCAGCAGCCGAGAGAAGGATACGCAGTATTTT
d_call: .; cdr3_length: 13; v_call: TRBV5-1; j_call: TRBJ1-2; clone_size: .; cdr3_aa: CASSLSPAEGYTF; cdr3_nt: TGCGCCAGCAGCTTGAGCCCCGCAGAGGGCTACACCTTC
d_call: .; cdr3_length: 12; v_call: TRBV11-3; j_call: TRBJ2-7; clone_size: many; cdr3_aa: CASSLPSYEQYF; cdr3_nt: TGTGCCAGCAGCTTACCATCCTACGAGCAGTACTTC
d_call: .; cdr3_length: 13; v_call: TRBV30; j_call: TRBJ1-2; clone_size: many; cdr3_aa: CAWSVRQLYGYTF; cdr3_nt: TGTGCCTGGAGTGTACGACAGTTATATGGCTACACCTTC
d_call: .; cdr3_length: 12; v_call: TRBV5-1; j_call: TRBJ2-1; clone_size: many; cdr3_aa: CASSYQENEQFF; cdr3_nt: TGCGCCAGCAGCTACCAGGAAAATGAGCAGTTCTTC
d_call: .; cdr3_length: 14; v_call: TRBV2; j_call: TRBJ2-5; clone_size: many; cdr3_aa: CATGKAGSEETQYF; cdr3_nt: TGTGCCACGGGGAAAGCAGGGTCGGAAGAGACCCAGTACTTC
d_call: .; cdr3_length: 16; v_call: TRBV6-1; j_call: TRBJ2-5; clone_size: .; cdr3_aa: CASSEFSGHIQETQYF; cdr3_nt: TGTGCCAGCAGTGAATTTTCCGGGCACATTCAAGAGACCCAGTACTTC
d_call: TRBD2; cdr3_length: 12; v_call: TRBV3-1; j_call: TRBJ2-7; clone_size: many; cdr3_aa: CATSGDSYEQYF; cdr3_nt: TGTGCCACTAGCGGCGACTCCTACGAGCAGTACTTC
d_call: TRBD2; cdr3_length: 15; v_call: TRBV6-1; j_call: TRBJ2-7; clone_size: .; cdr3_aa: CASSHGLAGAYEQYF; cdr3_nt: TGTGCCAGCAGCCACGGACTAGCGGGGGCCTACGAGCAGTACTTC
d_call: .; cdr3_length: 13; v_call: TRBV30; j_call: TRBJ1-1; clone_size: many; cdr3_aa: CAWSDRWNTEAFF; cdr3_nt: TGTGCCTGGTCGGACAGATGGAACACTGAAGCTTTCTTT
d_call: TRBD1; cdr3_length: 13; v_call: TRBV30; j_call: TRBJ1-2; clone_size: .; cdr3_aa: CAWSVQGFHGYTF; cdr3_nt: TGTGCCTGGAGTGTACAGGGGTTCCATGGCTACACCTTC
d_call: .; cdr3_length: 12; v_call: TRBV14; j_call: TRBJ2-1; clone_size: .; cdr3_aa: CASRNRQDEQFF; cdr3_nt: TGTGCCAGCCGTAACAGGCAAGATGAGCAGTTCTTC
d_call: .; cdr3_length: 14; v_call: TRBV20-1; j_call: TRBJ2-1; clone_size: many; cdr3_aa: CSARFGSRLNEQFF; cdr3_nt: TGCAGTGCTAGGTTCGGGAGCCGGTTGAATGAGCAGTTCTTC
d_call: .; cdr3_length: 15; v_call: TRBV28; j_call: TRBJ1-6; clone_size: .; cdr3_aa: CASTPAVGGNSPLHF; cdr3_nt: TGTGCCAGCACCCCAGCCGTAGGGGGGAATTCACCCCTCCACTTT
d_call: TRBD1; cdr3_length: 15; v_call: TRBV30; j_call: TRBJ1-6; clone_size: many; cdr3_aa: CAWSDRQGGNSPLHF; cdr3_nt: TGTGCCTGGAGCGATAGACAGGGCGGGAATTCACCCCTCCACTTT
d_call: .; cdr3_length: 15; v_call: TRBV9; j_call: TRBJ2-3; clone_size: .; cdr3_aa: CASSVRAGTTDAQYF; cdr3_nt: TGTGCCAGCAGCGTAAGGGCGGGCACCACAGATGCGCAGTATTTT